The 29 T cell receptor beta chains in this list originate from one sample, sequenced in a study of blood T cell repertoires in COVID-19. Libraries were prepared by immunoSEQ multiplex PCR; TCRdb keeps only in-frame clonotypes and omits some of them. The sample includes roughly 330,000 clones, 80% to 90% seen only once; the top ten take about 5%. Material for sequencing was PBMCs or T cells enriched from blood (not recorded which). The receptors shown here come from a woman aged 25 to 39 who had recovered from COVID-19.

The CDR3 nucleotides read TGTGCCACCAGCAGAGAGACAGGATACTACGAGCAGTACTTC. Its translation is CATSRETGYYEQYF. The rearrangement uses TRBV15 and TRBJ2-7; D perhaps matches TRBD1 (6 bases). V was cut by 0 bases and J by 3 bases, with 9 bases left in between. The CDR3 loop spans 14 amino acids. CDR1 and CDR2 from the germline V gene are LNHNV and YYDKDF (reference sequence). Filled out from reference TRBV15 and TRBJ2-7, the complete variable domain reads DAMVIQNPRYQVTQFGKPVTLSCSQTLNHNVMYWYQQKSSQAPKLLFHYYDKDFNNEADTPDNFQSRRPNTSFCFLDIRSPGLGDTAMYLCATSRETGYYEQYFGPGTRLTVT.

The chain recombines TRBV28 with TRBJ1-2, with 8 bases that match TRBD1. Germline V lookup: CDR1 MDHEN, CDR2 SYDVKM. The ends lost 5 bases at V and 8 bases at J; junction bases unmatched: 13. The CDR3 has 15 amino acids. The CDR3 nucleotides are TGTGCCAGCAGTATACGGATCCAGGGGGCGGGCGGCTACACCTTC. Its translation: CASSIRIQGAGGYTF.

This chain uses TRBV12-3 or TRBV12-4 with TRBJ1-2; no reliable D call. This CDR3 comprises 13 residues. The ends were cut back, 6 bases at V and 0 bases at J, with 8 bases in the middle. Here the CDR3 reads CASRPSPNYGYTF. The CDR3 DNA sequence: TGTGCCAGCAGACCCAGTCCTAACTATGGCTACACCTTC.

As DNA, the CDR3 is TGTGCCAGCACCCCGGCGGGATATGACAATCAGCCCCAGCATTTT. Its protein product is CASTPAGYDNQPQHF. V usage is TRBV2 and J usage is TRBJ1-5; no clear D gene. V lost 7 bases and J 3 bases, leaving 16 bases between the germline ends. Germline V gene data show CDR1 as SNHLY and CDR2 as FYNNEI. The CDR3 loop spans 15 amino acids.

V is TRBV19 and J is TRBJ2-7; D call uncertain. The CDR3 has 14 residues. The germline CDR1 and CDR2 sequences are LNHDA and SQIVND (reference sequence). Trimming cost V 3 bases and J 1 base, with 10 bases left between them. CDR3 in DNA: TGTGCCAGTAGTATGGCAGGAAGGTCCTACGAGCAGTACTTC. It specifies CASSMAGRSYEQYF.

The chain employs TRBV5-4 and TRBJ1-6; possible D gene TRBD1, 5 bases. The length of the CDR3 is 15 residues. Germline V CDR1 and CDR2: SGHNT, YYREEE (reference sequence). V lost 4 bases, J lost 10 bases, and 18 bases lay in between. The CDR3: CASSGGGRVGSPLHF. CDR3 nucleotide sequence: TGTGCCAGCAGCGGGGGAGGAAGAGTCGGATCACCCCTCCACTTT.

The chain carries TRBV19 and TRBJ1-5; 7 positions agree with TRBD1. The V gene's germline CDR1 is LNHDA and CDR2 SQIVND (reference sequence). This CDR3 spans 18 amino acids. The junction had 23 bases not matched to a gene; V was cut back by 6 bases and J by 9 bases. This CDR3 is CASRPRRQTGKASRPQHF. CDR3 DNA sequence: TGTGCCAGTAGACCCCGCAGGCAGACAGGGAAGGCCTCTCGGCCCCAGCATTTT.

The chain is built from TRBV19 and TRBJ1-2, with D uncertain. CDR3 size: 14 residues. Trimming removed 4 bases at V and 2 bases at J, with 11 bases between. Germline CDR1 and CDR2: LNHDA and SQIVND (reference sequence). CDR3 amino acids: CASSTPGLNYGYTF. The CDR3 DNA sequence: TGTGCCAGTAGTACCCCTGGACTAAACTATGGCTACACCTTC.

As to this clone: The same CDR3 also results from other DNA sequences found in this sample. The genes are TRBV12-3 or TRBV12-4 and TRBJ1-2; the D is unclear. CDR3 length equals 13 residues. Trimming left V 3 bases short and J 4 bases short, with 9 bases between. The CDR3: CASSFGRSYGYTF. As DNA, the CDR3 is TGTGCCAGCAGTTTCGGCAGGTCCTATGGCTACACCTTC.

The chain joins TRBV10-3 to TRBJ1-5, with D perhaps matching TRBD1 (5 bases). Trimming pared 3 bases from V and 5 bases from J, leaving 8 bases between. From germline, CDR1 is ENHRY and CDR2 SYGVKD. The CDR3 extends over 13 amino acids. CDR3 nucleotide sequence: TGTGCCATCAGTGACCCAGGGCATCAGCCCCAGCATTTT. Its protein is CAISDPGHQPQHF.

This chain uses TRBV21-1 with TRBJ2-7; the table's D call, TRBD2, has no DNA check behind it. TRBV21-1 is noted as a pseudogene. The CDR3 runs 15 residues. In DNA, the CDR3 is TGTGCCAGCAGCAGGGGAGGGGAACGATCCTACGAGCAGTACTTC. Its protein product is CASSRGGERSYEQYF.

J is TRBJ2-5 and V is TRBV24-1; TRBD1 matches at 7 bases. This CDR3 spans 15 amino acids. Germline V lookup: CDR1 KGHDR, CDR2 SFDVKD. V lost 5 bases, J lost 2 bases, and 7 bases stayed unmatched. The DNA of the CDR3 is TGTGCCACCAGTGGCCAGGGACAGACTCAAGAGACCCAGTACTTC. Protein product: CATSGQGQTQETQYF.

This chain links TRBV7-2 with TRBJ1-5; D is unclear. CDR3 size: 14 residues. CDR1 is SGHTA, CDR2 FQGNSA, per germline. V gave up 3 bases and J gave up 0 bases, with 6 bases separating them. The chain's CDR3 is CASSFASSNQPQHF. CDR3 DNA sequence: TGTGCCAGCAGCTTCGCGAGTAGCAATCAGCCCCAGCATTTT.

The V gene is TRBV7-9, the J gene TRBJ1-1; perhaps TRBD1 as D (5 bases). The V end was cut by 5 bases, the J end by 11 bases, with 12 bases between. This CDR3 is 11 amino acids long. Germline CDR1 is SEHNR and CDR2 is FQNEAQ (reference sequence). CDR3 amino acids: CASSGALGAFF. The CDR3 DNA follows: TGTGCCAGCAGCGGGGCCCTGGGGGCTTTCTTT.

CDR3: CASSQDLTGGSPLHF. DNA for the CDR3: TGCGCCAGCAGCCAAGATCTGACAGGGGGTTCACCCCTCCACTTT. The genes are TRBV4-3 and TRBJ1-6; 9 bases map to TRBD1. The CDR3 is 15 amino acids. V shed 0 bases and J 9 bases; nucleotides not matched to a gene: 3. Germline loops: CDR1 LGHNA, CDR2 YSLEER.

This chain links TRBV19 with TRBJ2-1; possible D gene TRBD2, 6 bases. Germline CDR1 is LNHDA and CDR2 is SQIVND (reference sequence). V dropped 7 bases and J dropped 2 bases, with 12 bases sitting between them. This CDR3 spans 14 amino acids. The CDR3 sequence is CASTAGPAYNEQFF. Written as DNA, the CDR3 is TGTGCCAGTACCGCGGGGCCCGCCTACAATGAGCAGTTCTTC.

The chain recombines TRBV5-4 with TRBJ1-2; 8 bases are shared with TRBD1. The trim removed 4 bases at V and 10 bases at J, leaving 6 bases unmatched. Per the germline V gene, CDR1 is SGHNT and CDR2 is YYREEE (reference sequence). This CDR3 is 12 amino acids long. The CDR3: CASSPDRDLYTF. CDR3 DNA: TGTGCCAGCAGCCCGGACAGGGACCTCTACACCTTC.

V usage is TRBV5-1 and J usage is TRBJ2-3; D is perhaps TRBD1 (6 bases). V was trimmed by 2 bases and J by 5 bases, leaving 12 bases between them. The CDR3 runs 14 residues. The germline V gene has CDR1 SGHRS and CDR2 YFSETQ. CDR3 protein: CASSFGGRGDTQYF. The CDR3 DNA reads as TGCGCCAGCAGCTTTGGGGGCCGGGGAGATACGCAGTATTTT.

The chain couples TRBV11-2 to TRBJ2-3; D is perhaps TRBD1 (6 bases). The germline gives CDR1 SGHAT, CDR2 FQNNGV. V lost 5 bases, J lost 2 bases, and 23 bases lay in between. There are 18 residues in the CDR3. The CDR3 sequence: CASSLTRTASSNTDTQYF. CDR3 DNA: TGTGCCAGCAGCCTAACCCGGACAGCCTCATCAAACACAGATACGCAGTATTTT.

This chain uses TRBV10-3 with TRBJ1-2; D is perhaps TRBD1 (6 bases). V was cut by 4 bases and J by 4 bases, with 16 bases left in between. Looked up from germline, CDR1 is ENHRY and CDR2 is SYGVKD. This CDR3 contains 15 residues. The CDR3, as DNA: TGTGCCATCAGTGGGTTACAGGGTCCCACCTATGGCTACACCTTC. Translation gives CAISGLQGPTYGYTF.

V and J are TRBV7-6 and TRBJ2-2; 7 nucleotides match TRBD1. Germline lookup yields CDR1 SGHVS and CDR2 FNYEAQ. The CDR3 is 17 residues long. After removal of 4 bases from V and 4 bases from J, the junction contained 12 bases not matched to a gene. CDR3 sequence: CASSSAPTGIATGELFF. DNA of the CDR3: TGTGCCAGCAGCTCCGCGCCGACAGGGATAGCCACCGGGGAGCTGTTTTTT.

V gene TRBV30 combines with J gene TRBJ1-6; no clear D gene. The CDR3 runs to 14 residues. Trimming left V 2 bases short and J 8 bases short, with 13 bases between. Per the germline V gene, CDR1 is GTSNPN and CDR2 is SVGIG (reference sequence). The CDR3 here is CAWSSPFGDSPLHF. CDR3 bases: TGTGCCTGGAGTTCCCCCTTCGGGGATTCACCCCTCCACTTT.

This chain links TRBV12-3 or TRBV12-4 with TRBJ1-2; unclear D gene. This CDR3 spans 13 amino acids. The ends were cut back, 6 bases at V and 3 bases at J, with 11 bases in the middle. The DNA of the CDR3 is TGTGCCAGCAGCCCTAGCGTTCACTATGGCTACACCTTC. It is translated as CASSPSVHYGYTF.

This rearrangement joins TRBV7-9 to TRBJ1-2; 9 bases align to TRBD1. The CDR3 covers 15 residues. Losses at the gene ends were 5 bases for V and 11 bases for J; bases not matched to a gene: 15. Germline CDR1 and CDR2: SEHNR and FQNEAQ (reference sequence). The CDR3 reads CASSDTGTGRSRYTF. The CDR3 DNA sequence: TGTGCCAGCAGCGACACCGGGACAGGGAGGTCTCGATACACCTTC.

The gene calls are TRBV19 and TRBJ1-2; possibly TRBD1 for D (5 bases). The CDR3 extends over 13 amino acids. Trimming took off 4 bases at V and 6 bases at J, with 12 bases between the two ends. The V gene's germline CDR1 is LNHDA and CDR2 SQIVND (reference sequence). The chain's CDR3 is CASSRQGVDGYTF. For the CDR3, the DNA is TGTGCCAGTAGTAGGCAGGGCGTTGATGGCTACACCTTC.

This chain joins TRBV7-2 and TRBJ1-2, with a tentative D call TRBD1 (5 bases). Germline-derived CDR1 and CDR2 are SGHTA and FQGNSA. With 5 bases removed from V and 5 bases from J, the gap between germline ends came to 15 bases. This CDR3 has 14 residues. In nucleotides, the CDR3 is TGTGCCAGCAGCCCCCTCGGGGGACCATATGGCTACACCTTC. This translates into CASSPLGGPYGYTF.

The chain employs TRBV11-2 and TRBJ2-5, with D possibly being TRBD2 (6 bases). Trimming cost V 1 base and J 3 bases, with 6 bases left between them. CDR1 is SGHAT, CDR2 FQNNGV, per germline. The CDR3 contains 13 residues. CDR3 sequence reads: CASSLGTKETQYF. The CDR3 bases are TGTGCCAGCAGCTTAGGGACTAAAGAGACCCAGTACTTC.

The J gene is TRBJ1-1, the V gene TRBV5-4; the D gene is possibly TRBD1 (6 bases). The V and J ends lost 6 bases and 4 bases respectively, with 16 bases between them. The CDR3 runs to 14 residues. In germline, CDR1 is SGHNT, CDR2 YYREEE (reference sequence). The CDR3 DNA follows: TGTGCCAGCACCTTTTTAAGGGGGAGCACTGAAGCTTTCTTT. This codes for CASTFLRGSTEAFF.

This chain links TRBV7-3 with TRBJ2-5; possibly TRBD2 for D (6 bases). The germline CDR1 and CDR2 sequences are SGHTA and FQGTGA. Trimming shortened V by 5 bases and J by 5 bases, and 12 bases separated the two germline ends. The CDR3 runs to 13 residues. The CDR3 protein is CASSEGLRETQYF. CDR3 sequence (DNA): TGTGCCAGCAGCGAGGGACTTCGGGAGACCCAGTACTTC.